Below are 27 T cell receptor beta chains sequenced from a single sample in a study of regulatory T cells in long-lasting Graves disease. Library construction for TCR beta used iRepertoire HTBI primers and Arm-PCR of CDR3 regions. In TCRdb, the multiplex PCR reads were re-called with MiXCR into one record per CDR3 protein. The table records roughly 430,000 distinct CDR3 sequences, approximately 16% of them present only once. Stated time point: newly diagnosed GD, antithyroid drugs for less than 3 months. Following extraction of RNA from PBMCs, that RNA was used to make the TCR library. The same specimen was also included in a second study, on T cells in Graves' hyperthyroidism and ophthalmopathy.

The sequencing here drew on peripheral blood mononuclear cells (PBMCs), taken at new diagnosis, from a patient treated with antithyroid drugs. The source is a woman aged 25-40 years with Graves disease.

This clonotype showed up just a few times. This chain uses TRBV29-1 with TRBJ1-1, with 8 bases identical to TRBD1. The V gene's germline CDR1 is SQVTM and CDR2 ANQGSEA. Trimming cost V 4 bases and J 1 base; bases outside gene matches: 8. The CDR3 loop spans 15 amino acids. The CDR3 region is CSVGGDRCQNTEAFF. The DNA for the CDR3 is TGCAGCGTTGGGGGGGACAGGTGCCAGAACACTGAAGCTTTCTTT.

The sample holds many counts of this clonotype. The CDR3 nucleotides are TGTGCCAGCAGTGAAGGAGTATATGGCTACACCTTC. This codes for CASSEGVYGYTF. The chain is built from TRBV2 and TRBJ1-2; no reliable D call. The V and J ends lost 1 base and 5 bases respectively, with 5 bases between them. This CDR3 is 12 amino acids long. Germline CDR1 and CDR2: SNHLY and FYNNEI.

The chain couples TRBV7-9 to TRBJ2-2, with a tentative D call TRBD1 (5 bases). The germline gives CDR1 SEHNR, CDR2 FQNEAQ (reference sequence). The CDR3 runs to 17 residues. V was shortened by 5 bases and J by 0 bases, with 16 bases between the two germline ends. Here the CDR3 reads CASSARVGLPNTGELFF. In DNA, the CDR3 is TGTGCCAGCAGCGCCAGGGTGGGCCTACCGAACACCGGGGAGCTGTTTTTT.

This clonotype was seen many times. The V and J genes are TRBV2 and TRBJ2-4, with D unclear. CDR1 and CDR2 from the germline V gene are SNHLY and FYNNEI. CDR3 size: 13 residues. With 3 bases removed from V and 6 bases from J, the gap between germline ends came to 9 bases. The CDR3 loop is CASSDRRANIQYF. In DNA form, the CDR3 reads TGTGCCAGCAGTGACCGGAGAGCAAACATTCAGTACTTC.

This clonotype was found many times. V is TRBV12-3 or TRBV12-4 and J is TRBJ2-7, with D possibly matching TRBD1 (6 bases). The V and J ends lost 8 bases and 4 bases respectively, with 18 bases between them. This CDR3 has 14 residues. CDR3 DNA sequence: TGTGCCAGCCTCCTGGGGGCGGGTGCGTACGAGCAGTACTTC. Its translation: CASLLGAGAYEQYF.

V gene TRBV20-1 combines with J gene TRBJ2-3, with 8 bases aligning to TRBD2. The CDR3 has 13 amino acids. The V segment lost 6 bases and the J segment 1 base; nucleotides outside the gene matches: 3. Germline V lookup: CDR1 DFQATT, CDR2 SNEGSKA (reference sequence). For the CDR3, the DNA is TGCAGTGCGCTGACTAGCGGCACAGATACGCAGTATTTT. Translating gives CSALTSGTDTQYF.

With regard to this clonotype: An end of the junction differs from the germline gene, which may be a read error. This sequence joins TRBV18 and TRBJ2-4; no firm D call. Germline CDR1 and CDR2: KGHSH and LQKENI. The CDR3 has 15 amino acids. This CDR3 reads CASSMDGVTKNVQYF. The CDR3 coding sequence is TGTGCCAGCTCAATGGATGGGGTTACCAAAAACGTTCAGTACTTC.

Ten or more counts support this clonotype. The genes are TRBV11-2 and TRBJ2-3, with D possibly being TRBD1 (5 bases). Trimming removed 5 bases from V and 1 base from J, with 16 bases in between. The V gene's germline CDR1 is SGHAT and CDR2 FQNNGV. This CDR3 spans 16 amino acids. The DNA of the CDR3 is TGTGCCAGCAGCCCTCTCCCCCTAGGGGGCACAGATACGCAGTATTTT. It encodes CASSPLPLGGTDTQYF.

This clonotype was counted ten times or more. V is TRBV3-1 and J is TRBJ1-2; no firm D call. Trimming took 1 base from V and 4 from J, leaving 10 bases between them. CDR1 is LGHDT and CDR2 is YNNKEL in the germline V gene (reference sequence). The CDR3 consists of 14 residues. The CDR3 reads CASSQGNSPYGYTF. CDR3 DNA: TGTGCCAGCAGCCAAGGGAACAGCCCCTATGGCTACACCTTC.

The V call is TRBV20-1, the J call TRBJ2-6, with TRBD1 as a possible D gene (5 bases). Trimming shortened V by 0 bases and J by 11 bases, and 17 bases separated the two germline ends. The CDR3 is 15 amino acids. Germline lookup yields CDR1 DFQATT and CDR2 SNEGSKA (reference sequence). In DNA form, the CDR3 reads TGCAGTGCTAGAGATTCAGGGCCAGGACGGGACGTCCTGACTTTC. Residues: CSARDSGPGRDVLTF.

The chain carries TRBV11-2 and TRBJ2-1; 14 nucleotides match TRBD2. The CDR3 contains 18 residues. Germline CDR1 SGHAT, CDR2 FQNNGV. V shed 5 bases and J 6 bases; nucleotides not matched to a gene: 12. The DNA for the CDR3 is TGTGCCAGCAGCAAAACCGGGACTAGCGGGAGCAGACTCAATGAGCAGTTCTTC. Amino acid sequence: CASSKTGTSGSRLNEQFF. Looking up the rest from reference TRBV11-2 and TRBJ2-1 gives the full variable domain: EAGVAQSPRYKIIEKRQSVAFWCNPISGHATLYWYQQILGQGPKLLIQFQNNGVVDDSQLPKDRFSAERLKGVDSTLKIQPAKLEDSAVYLCASSKTGTSGSRLNEQFFGPGTRLTVL.

The CDR3 DNA reads TGTGCCAGCAGCCCACTCCTCGCAGGGAGTACTGAAGCTTTCTTT. This sequence encodes CASSPLLAGSTEAFF. This chain connects TRBV9 to TRBJ1-1, with a weak D call TRBD1 (5 bases). The V end lost 4 bases, the J end lost 5 bases, and 18 bases lay between the germline ends. The length of the CDR3 is 15 residues. Per the germline V gene, CDR1 is SGDLS and CDR2 is YYNGEE.

This clonotype appeared a few times. V is TRBV11-2 and J is TRBJ2-4; possible D gene TRBD1, 5 bases. The CDR3 totals 17 residues. Per the germline V gene, CDR1 is SGHAT and CDR2 is FQNNGV. The V end lost 1 base, the J end lost 1 base, and 14 bases lay between the germline ends. The CDR3 here is CASSLVSGMTAKNIQYF. As DNA, the CDR3 is TGTGCCAGCAGCTTAGTATCAGGGATGACGGCCAAAAACATTCAGTACTTC.

This clonotype showed up many times. The V and J genes are TRBV20-1 and TRBJ2-3, with 8 bases lining up with TRBD2. The CDR3 is made up of 14 amino acids. The ends lost 7 bases at V and 8 bases at J; junction bases unmatched: 14. CDR1 is DFQATT, CDR2 SNEGSKA, per germline (reference sequence). Here the CDR3 DNA reads TGCAGTGGGACCGAGAGCGGGAGAGGGGGTACGCAGTATTTT. This encodes CSGTESGRGGTQYF.

In this sample, this clonotype turned up a few times. The missing conserved phenylalanine or tryptophan at the end of this CDR3 makes a read error likely. V usage is TRBV5-1 and J usage is TRBJ1-1; 7 bases line up with TRBD1. The CDR3 contains 16 residues. V was pared by 0 bases and J by 0 bases, with 5 bases of the junction left unmatched. Germline-derived CDR1 and CDR2 are SGHRS and YFSETQ. The CDR3 coding sequence is TGCGCCAGCAGCTTGGAGGGGACAGCACTGAACACTGAAGCTTTCTCT. Translation: CASSLEGTALNTEAFS.

This clonotype occurred many times. The gene calls are TRBV11-2 and TRBJ2-7; D may match TRBD1 or TRBD2 (5 bases each). The CDR3 loop spans 16 amino acids. Germline V gene data show CDR1 as SGHAT and CDR2 as FQNNGV. Deletions cut 2 bases from V and 2 bases from J, with 16 bases between. CDR3 nucleotide sequence: TGTGCCAGCAGCTTAAGGGTTTCTGGGACCCCCTACGAGCAGTACTTC. It codes for CASSLRVSGTPYEQYF.

This clonotype was seen repeatedly, ten times or more. The chain carries TRBV6-5 and TRBJ2-1; 12 bases are shared with TRBD2. The trim removed 4 bases at V and 7 bases at J, leaving 11 bases unmatched. Per the germline V gene, CDR1 is MNHEY and CDR2 is SVGAGI. CDR3 length: 17 residues. The CDR3 DNA sequence: TGTGCCAGCAGTTGGGATCCTAGCGGGAGGGCCCGTAATGAGCAGTTCTTC. This sequence encodes CASSWDPSGRARNEQFF.

Concerning this clonotype: A much larger clonotype is one base distant, so this may be a read error. The chain combines TRBV28 with TRBJ1-4; D unresolved. CDR1 and CDR2 (germline): MDHEN, SYDVKM. The CDR3 is 12 residues long. The V and J ends lost 5 bases and 11 bases respectively, with 12 bases between them. DNA of the CDR3: TGTGCCAGCAGTATAAATCAGAAGAAACTGTTTTTT. This encodes CASSINQKKLFF.

This clonotype was seen many times. The rearrangement joins TRBV18 to TRBJ2-1, with 15 bases aligning to TRBD2. There are 16 residues in the CDR3. Germline-derived CDR1 and CDR2 are KGHSH and LQKENI. J lost 6 bases, V lost 8 bases, and 8 bases had no gene match. The CDR3 nucleotides are TGTGCCAGCAGCCCAAGGACTAGCGGGAGGGCCAATGAGCAGTTCTTC. Protein sequence: CASSPRTSGRANEQFF.

The chain recombines TRBV7-2 with TRBJ2-1, with TRBD1 matching 8 bases. Germline trimming cut 4 bases from V and 10 bases from J; bases unmatched to any gene: 9. The CDR3 runs 14 residues. CDR1 is SGHTA and CDR2 is FQGNSA in the germline V gene. For the CDR3, the DNA is TGTGCCAGCAGCTACAACCTGGGACAGGACGAGCAGTTCTTC. Translated, it gives CASSYNLGQDEQFF.

This clonotype was recorded at least ten times. The chain is built from TRBV6-1 and TRBJ2-1; D is possibly TRBD2 (6 bases). The CDR3 has 13 amino acids. V was shortened by 2 bases and J by 11 bases, with 13 bases between the two germline ends. Germline V CDR1 and CDR2: MNHNS, SASEGT. Written as DNA, the CDR3 is TGTGCCAGCAGTGAAATGGTGGAGGGAAAGCAGTTCTTC. As protein: CASSEMVEGKQFF.

This clonotype appeared many times. The rearrangement joins TRBV27 to TRBJ2-3; 7 nucleotides agree with TRBD1. The V segment lost 5 bases and the J segment 8 bases; nucleotides outside the gene matches: 4. This CDR3 has 12 residues. In germline, CDR1 is MNHEY, CDR2 SMNVEV (reference sequence). CDR3 amino acids: CASSPDRATQYF. Written as DNA, the CDR3 is TGTGCCAGCAGTCCCGACAGGGCTACGCAGTATTTT.

This clonotype was seen many times. The V gene is TRBV11-2, the J gene TRBJ2-7, with 10 bases identical to TRBD2. The CDR3 has 16 amino acids. Germline lookup yields CDR1 SGHAT and CDR2 FQNNGV. Germline trimming cut 7 bases from V and 3 bases from J; bases unmatched to any gene: 12. The DNA for the CDR3 is TGTGCCAGCACCCCAATCCAAGGGACTAGCGTCTACGAGCAGTACTTC. Translation: CASTPIQGTSVYEQYF.

This clonotype was recorded at least ten times. The chain combines TRBV12-3 or TRBV12-4 with TRBJ2-7, with TRBD2 as a possible D gene (6 bases). The CDR3 runs 13 residues. Trimming cost V 6 bases and J 3 bases, with 12 bases left between them. The CDR3 nucleotides are TGTGCCAGCAGCACGACTAGTAACTACGAGCAGTACTTC. Its translation is CASSTTSNYEQYF.

This chain joins TRBV2 and TRBJ2-2; 7 nucleotides align to TRBD2. V trimming: 8 bases; J trimming: 4 bases; junction bases outside the gene matches: 4. The germline gives CDR1 SNHLY, CDR2 FYNNEI. The CDR3 has 13 amino acids. In DNA, the CDR3 is TGTGCCAGCGGAGGGGAGGGCACCGGGGAGCTGTTTTTT. Its translation: CASGGEGTGELFF.

To note about this clonotype: This could be a read error, since a much larger clone is one nucleotide away. The rearrangement joins TRBV7-2 to TRBJ1-2, with D unresolved. CDR1 is SGHTA and CDR2 is FQGNSA in the germline V gene. V was pared by 3 bases and J by 6 bases, with 14 bases between. This CDR3 contains 14 residues. In DNA, the CDR3 is TGTGCCAGCAGCTTTTATCTGGGTTTTCATGGCTACACCTTC. Translated: CASSFYLGFHGYTF.

This clonotype occurred many times. This chain joins TRBV28 and TRBJ2-7; TRBD1 matches 10 bases. Germline V lookup: CDR1 MDHEN, CDR2 SYDVKM. The CDR3 extends over 15 amino acids. Trimming at V came to 5 bases and at J to 4 bases, leaving 8 bases not matched to a gene. The DNA of the CDR3 is TGTGCCAGCAGTCAGACCGGGACAGGGGATTACGAGCAGTACTTC. Translation gives CASSQTGTGDYEQYF.